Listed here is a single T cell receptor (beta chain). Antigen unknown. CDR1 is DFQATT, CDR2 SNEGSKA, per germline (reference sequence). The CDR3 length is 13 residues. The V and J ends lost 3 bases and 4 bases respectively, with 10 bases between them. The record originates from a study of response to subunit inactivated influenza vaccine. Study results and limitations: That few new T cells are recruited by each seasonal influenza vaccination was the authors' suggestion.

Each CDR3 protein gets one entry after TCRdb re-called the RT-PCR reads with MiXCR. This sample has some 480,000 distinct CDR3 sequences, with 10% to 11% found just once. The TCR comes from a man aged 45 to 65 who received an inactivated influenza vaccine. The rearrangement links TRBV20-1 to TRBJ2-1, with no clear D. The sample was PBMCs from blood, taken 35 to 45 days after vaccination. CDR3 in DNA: TGCAGTGCTAGCGGGCGTGGGTACAATGAGCAGTTCTTC. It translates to CSASGRGYNEQFF.